Following are 9 T cell receptor beta chains from one sample sequenced in a study of vaccination effects on CD4 cells after COVID-19. Their target antigens are unknown. The assay was immunoSEQ multiplex PCR, and TCRdb's table has in-frame clones only and misses some. This sample has 40,000 to 45,000 clones, with around 71% found just once. Subsequent to roughly 9 days of culture, CD4+ T cells were isolated. It was two doses of either the BNT162b2 or mRNA-1273 vaccine that participants received. The sequences come from CD4+ T cells from PBMCs cultured without peptide, collected after COVID-19 vaccination. These receptors were collected from a human donor who received a COVID-19 vaccine.

V gene TRBV10-3 combines with J gene TRBJ2-7; 7 positions agree with TRBD2. This CDR3 contains 15 residues. V gave up 4 bases and J gave up 7 bases; unmatched junction bases: 13. Germline CDR1 reads ENHRY; CDR2 reads SYGVKD. The chain's CDR3 is CAISGASGVVREQYF. The CDR3 bases are TGTGCCATCAGTGGGGCTAGCGGAGTGGTGAGGGAGCAGTACTTC.

This rearrangement joins TRBV6-5 to TRBJ1-5; TRBD1 is a possible D gene (6 bases). The CDR3 is 15 residues long. Trimming took off 2 bases at V and 2 bases at J, with 10 bases between the two ends. The V gene's germline CDR1 is MNHEY and CDR2 SVGAGI. The CDR3 coding sequence is TGTGCCAGCAGTTACGGGAGACAGGGCAATCAGCCCCAGCATTTT. Protein: CASSYGRQGNQPQHF.

V usage is TRBV7-2 and J usage is TRBJ2-5; 7 bases map to TRBD1. V trimming: 2 bases; J trimming: 3 bases; junction bases outside the gene matches: 0. This CDR3 comprises 13 residues. The germline V gene encodes CDR1 SGHTA and CDR2 FQGNSA. This chain's CDR3 is CASSLTGEETQYF. Here the CDR3 DNA reads TGTGCCAGCAGCTTAACAGGGGAAGAGACCCAGTACTTC. Using reference TRBV7-2 and TRBJ2-5 for the parts outside the CDR3, the full variable domain is GAGVSQSPSNKVTEKGKDVELRCDPISGHTALYWYRQSLGQGLEFLIYFQGNSAPDKSGLPSDRFSAERTGGSVSTLTIQRTQQEDSAVYLCASSLTGEETQYFGPGTRLLVL.

A few counts support this clone. V is TRBV6-2 or TRBV6-3 and J is TRBJ1-2; D remains ambiguous. V lost 5 bases, J lost 5 bases, and 6 bases lay in between. Germline CDR1 and CDR2: MNHEY and SVGEGT. The CDR3 runs 11 residues. This chain's CDR3 is CASSLQYGYTF. As DNA, the CDR3 is TGTGCCAGCAGTCTACAGTATGGCTACACCTTC.

The V and J genes are TRBV6-5 and TRBJ1-6; TRBD1 matches 8 bases. CDR3 size: 13 residues. J was trimmed by 5 bases and V by 9 bases; bases with no gene match: 3. Germline CDR1 MNHEY, CDR2 SVGAGI. CDR3 region: CASQTGDNSPLHF. In nucleotides, the CDR3 is TGTGCCAGTCAGACAGGGGATAATTCACCCCTCCACTTT.

CDR3 in amino acids: CASSQLQLFYGYTF. As DNA, the CDR3 is TGCGCCAGCAGCCAACTCCAGCTCTTCTATGGCTACACCTTC. This chain joins TRBV4-1 and TRBJ1-2; D is ambiguous. Germline CDR1 is MGHRA and CDR2 is YSYEKL. V was trimmed by 2 bases and J by 4 bases, leaving 11 bases between them. The CDR3 has 14 amino acids.

The chain combines TRBV10-3 with TRBJ2-1; D might be TRBD2 (6 bases). V was cut by 4 bases and J by 7 bases, with 14 bases left in between. The germline V gene encodes CDR1 ENHRY and CDR2 SYGVKD. The CDR3 loop spans 14 amino acids. The CDR3 DNA follows: TGTGCCATCAGTGTGCGGGACTCCGCAAATGAGCAGTTCTTC. Its translation is CAISVRDSANEQFF.

The chain combines TRBV3-1 (or the pseudogene TRBV3-2) with TRBJ2-3, with 7 bases that match TRBD1. Losses at the gene ends were 4 bases for V and 1 base for J; bases not matched to a gene: 8. Germline loops: CDR1 LGHDT, CDR2 YNNKEL (reference sequence). CDR3 length: 16 amino acids. The DNA for the CDR3 is TGTGCCAGCAGCCGGCAGGGTACAGGGGGCACAGATACGCAGTATTTT. This codes for CASSRQGTGGTDTQYF.

The V and J genes are TRBV11-3 and TRBJ2-1; TRBD1 matches 8 bases. CDR3 length equals 20 residues. Germline CDR1 and CDR2: SGHNT and YENEEA. Trimming took 4 bases from V and 3 from J; bases not matched to a gene: 20. CDR3 sequence: CASSSMAPRPGQENYNEQFF. DNA for the CDR3: TGTGCCAGCAGCTCCATGGCCCCCAGACCGGGACAGGAGAACTACAATGAGCAGTTCTTC.